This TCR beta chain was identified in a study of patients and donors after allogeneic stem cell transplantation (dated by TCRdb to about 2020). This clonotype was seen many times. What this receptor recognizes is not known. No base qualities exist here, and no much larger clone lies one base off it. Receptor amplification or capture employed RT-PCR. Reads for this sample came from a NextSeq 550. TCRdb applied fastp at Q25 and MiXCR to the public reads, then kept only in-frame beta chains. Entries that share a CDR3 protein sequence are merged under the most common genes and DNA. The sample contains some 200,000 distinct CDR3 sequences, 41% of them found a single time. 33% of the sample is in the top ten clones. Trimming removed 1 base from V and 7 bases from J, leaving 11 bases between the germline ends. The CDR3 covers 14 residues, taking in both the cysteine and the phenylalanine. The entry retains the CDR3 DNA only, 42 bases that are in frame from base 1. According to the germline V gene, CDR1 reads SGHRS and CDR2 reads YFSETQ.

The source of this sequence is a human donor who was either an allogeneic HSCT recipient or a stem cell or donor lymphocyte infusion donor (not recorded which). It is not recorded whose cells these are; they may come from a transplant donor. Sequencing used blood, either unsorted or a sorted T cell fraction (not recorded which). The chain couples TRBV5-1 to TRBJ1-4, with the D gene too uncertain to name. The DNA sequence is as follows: TGCGCCAGCAGCTTGAGCAGAGTCGGTGAAAAACTGTTTTTT. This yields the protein CASSLSRVGEKLFF.